One and the same sample provided the 21 T cell receptor beta chains below, sequenced in a study of blood T cell repertoires in COVID-19. Method: immunoSEQ multiplex PCR; TCRdb's copy keeps in-frame clones and lacks some. The data show around 430,000 clones, approximately 88% seen once. Sequenced sample: peripheral blood. These TCRs come from a woman in her 50s with COVID-19, enrolled during active disease.

The chain combines TRBV11-3 with TRBJ2-5, with a possible D match to TRBD2 (6 bases). The CDR3 covers 15 residues. Trimming removed 5 bases at V and 5 bases at J, with 18 bases between. The germline V gene encodes CDR1 SGHNT and CDR2 YENEEA. CDR3: CASSVSGGVGETQYF. The CDR3 nucleotides are TGTGCCAGCAGCGTCTCAGGCGGGGTGGGGGAGACCCAGTACTTC. Full variable domain (missing parts from reference TRBV11-3 and TRBJ2-5): EAGVVQSPRYKIIEKKQPVAFWCNPISGHNTLYWYLQNLGQGPELLIRYENEEAVDDSQLPKDRFSAERLKGVDSTLKIQPAELGDSAVYLCASSVSGGVGETQYFGPGTRLLVL.

Here the CDR3 DNA reads TGTGCCAGCAGCTACGGGACAGGGGGGATTTCACCCCTCCACTTT. Translating it yields CASSYGTGGISPLHF. The chain couples TRBV5-6 to TRBJ1-6; 11 bases agree with TRBD1. The CDR3 contains 15 residues. Germline V gives CDR1 SGHDT, CDR2 YYEEEE. Trimming at V came to 3 bases and at J to 9 bases, leaving 5 bases not matched to a gene.

V gene TRBV9 combines with J gene TRBJ2-7, with 7 bases that match TRBD1. Unmatched junction bases numbered 5, after V lost 0 bases and J lost 2 bases. CDR1 and CDR2 from the germline V gene are SGDLS and YYNGEE. The length of the CDR3 is 15 residues. The CDR3 reads CASSVATGVTYEQYF. CDR3 DNA: TGTGCCAGCAGCGTAGCTACAGGGGTTACCTACGAGCAGTACTTC.

CDR3 nucleotide sequence: TGCAGTGCTAGTGCCGCGGGGGGGGATCTTCGCGAGCAGTACTTC. This sequence encodes CSASAAGGDLREQYF. The V and J genes are TRBV20-1 and TRBJ2-7; 9 bases are shared with TRBD2. Per germline, CDR1 DFQATT and CDR2 SNEGSKA (reference sequence). The length of the CDR3 is 15 residues. Losses at the gene ends were 3 bases for V and 6 bases for J; bases not matched to a gene: 12.

V is TRBV10-2 and J is TRBJ1-2; 9 bases fit TRBD1. Germline-derived CDR1 and CDR2 are WSHSY and SAAADI. V dropped 10 bases and J dropped 6; count of bases not matched to a gene: 3. The CDR3 loop spans 11 amino acids. In DNA form, the CDR3 reads TGCGCCACCGGGACAGGGCATGGCTACACCTTC. Amino acids: CATGTGHGYTF.

The rearrangement joins TRBV24-1 to TRBJ1-3, with 8 nucleotides matching TRBD1. The CDR3 spans 15 residues. The germline gives CDR1 KGHDR, CDR2 SFDVKD. Trimming at V came to 2 bases and at J to 4 bases, leaving 3 bases not matched to a gene. CDR3 in DNA: TGTGCCACCAGTGATTCCGGACAGGGAGGAAACACCATATATTTT. It encodes CATSDSGQGGNTIYF.

V usage is TRBV6-1 and J usage is TRBJ1-2; unclear D gene. Germline V lookup: CDR1 MNHNS, CDR2 SASEGT. The CDR3 sequence is 15 residues long. The V end was cut by 1 base, the J end by 0 bases, with 9 bases between. The CDR3 here is CASSEDYSTNYGYTF. In DNA, the CDR3 is TGTGCCAGCAGTGAAGATTACAGCACTAACTATGGCTACACCTTC.

The CDR3 reads CASSISRDNQPQHF. The CDR3 DNA reads TGTGCCAGTAGTATATCCAGGGACAATCAGCCCCAGCATTTT. The V gene is TRBV19, the J gene TRBJ1-5; tentative D call: TRBD1 (5 bases). V dropped 2 bases and J dropped 3 bases, with 8 bases sitting between them. This CDR3 contains 14 residues. Germline V gives CDR1 LNHDA, CDR2 SQIVND (reference sequence).

V usage is TRBV19 and J usage is TRBJ1-5, with D hard to call. Trimming took 4 bases from V and 5 from J, leaving 12 bases between them. CDR3 length: 14 residues. The germline V gene has CDR1 LNHDA and CDR2 SQIVND (reference sequence). CDR3 loop: CASSTGGMDQPQHF. The DNA of the CDR3 is TGTGCCAGTAGTACGGGCGGGATGGATCAGCCCCAGCATTTT. Variable domain in full (rest from reference TRBV19 and TRBJ1-5): DGGITQSPKYLFRKEGQNVTLSCEQNLNHDAMYWYRQDPGQGLRLIYYSQIVNDFQKGDIAEGYSVSREKKESFPLTVTSAQKNPTAFYLCASSTGGMDQPQHFGDGTRLSIL.

The chain has TRBV5-1 and TRBJ2-7; the match to TRBD2 covers 12 bases. CDR3 length: 16 amino acids. V dropped 3 bases and J dropped 3; count of bases not matched to a gene: 7. Germline loops: CDR1 SGHRS, CDR2 YFSETQ. CDR3 loop: CASSSFLAGGNYEQYF. In nucleotides, the CDR3 is TGCGCCAGCAGCTCCTTCCTAGCGGGGGGGAACTACGAGCAGTACTTC.

This clone was observed a single time. DNA for the CDR3: TGCAGCGGTGATACGGGACAGGCCAGGGAGACCCAGTACTTC. This codes for CSGDTGQARETQYF. The chain couples TRBV29-1 to TRBJ2-5; 8 bases map to TRBD1. Germline V gene data show CDR1 as SQVTM and CDR2 as ANQGSEA. This CDR3 contains 14 residues. V was clipped by 7 bases and J by 5 bases; unmatched bases: 12.

V is TRBV4-1 and J is TRBJ1-4, with D possibly matching TRBD1 (5 bases). V shed 3 bases and J shed 6 bases, with 23 bases lying between them. The CDR3 runs 18 residues. Germline CDR1 is MGHRA and CDR2 is YSYEKL. This chain's CDR3 is CASSQFIVGGVLDEKLFF. DNA of the CDR3: TGCGCCAGCAGCCAGTTCATCGTAGGAGGGGTTTTGGATGAAAAACTGTTTTTT.

The chain uses TRBV3-1 (or the pseudogene TRBV3-2) and TRBJ1-2; D is unresolved. CDR3 length equals 12 residues. The ends were cut back, 5 bases at V and 3 bases at J, with 7 bases in the middle. Germline V gives CDR1 LGHDT, CDR2 YNNKEL (reference sequence). CDR3 DNA: TGTGCCAGCAGCGAGTGGTACTATGGCTACACCTTC. The encoded protein is CASSEWYYGYTF.

To note about this clone: In the same sample, other DNA sequences code for this CDR3. This chain uses TRBV5-1 with TRBJ1-5; TRBD1 is a possible D gene (5 bases). V shed 0 bases and J shed 3 bases, with 7 bases lying between them. Germline CDR1 reads SGHRS; CDR2 reads YFSETQ. The CDR3 has 14 residues. The CDR3 loop reads CASSLAGSNQPQHF. CDR3 DNA: TGCGCCAGCAGCTTGGCAGGGTCCAATCAGCCCCAGCATTTT. Looking up the rest from reference TRBV5-1 and TRBJ1-5 gives the full variable domain: KAGVTQTPRYLIKTRGQQVTLSCSPISGHRSVSWYQQTPGQGLQFLFEYFSETQRNKGNFPGRFSGRQFSNSRSEMNVSTLELGDSALYLCASSLAGSNQPQHFGDGTRLSIL.

The rearrangement joins TRBV5-1 to TRBJ2-3, with 10 nucleotides matching TRBD2. This CDR3 is built from 17 residues. Trimming took 4 bases from V and 2 from J; bases not matched to a gene: 10. The germline CDR1 and CDR2 sequences are SGHRS and YFSETQ. The CDR3 here is CASSPERGGPITDTQYF. The CDR3 coding sequence is TGCGCCAGCAGCCCCGAGCGGGGGGGCCCTATCACAGATACGCAGTATTTT.

In its sample, this clone was seen once. The CDR3 loop is CASSLAAVVTDTQYF. CDR3 nucleotides: TGTGCCAGCAGCTTAGCGGCGGTAGTAACAGATACGCAGTATTTT. The V and J genes are TRBV7-6 and TRBJ2-3; D remains unclear. CDR1 and CDR2 (germline): SGHVS, FNYEAQ. CDR3 length equals 15 residues. The ends were cut back, 0 bases at V and 3 bases at J, with 10 bases in the middle.

This clone was picked up a small number of times. V gene TRBV29-1 combines with J gene TRBJ2-3; 7 nucleotides agree with TRBD1. This CDR3 contains 13 residues. CDR1 is SQVTM, CDR2 ANQGSEA, per germline. J lost 5 bases, V lost 3 bases, and 5 bases had no gene match. Written as DNA, the CDR3 is TGCAGCGTTGACCCCAACAGGGGAGATACGCAGTATTTT. It specifies CSVDPNRGDTQYF.

J is TRBJ2-2 and V is TRBV6-2 or TRBV6-3, with 8 bases lining up with TRBD1. V shed 2 bases and J 3 bases; nucleotides not matched to a gene: 11. The CDR3 spans 18 residues. Germline loops: CDR1 MNHEY, CDR2 SVGEGT. CDR3 loop: CASSYTEGQGLYTGELFF. CDR3 nucleotides: TGTGCCAGCAGTTACACAGAAGGACAGGGATTATACACCGGGGAGCTGTTTTTT.

The gene calls are TRBV5-4 and TRBJ2-2, with a tentative D call TRBD1 (6 bases). Germline-derived CDR1 and CDR2 are SGHNT and YYREEE (reference sequence). Trimming removed 0 bases at V and 4 bases at J, with 13 bases between. The CDR3 is 16 amino acids. The CDR3 region has the DNA TGTGCCAGCAGCTTGGCCGCGACAGGCGGCACCGGGGAGCTGTTTTTT. Amino acids: CASSLAATGGTGELFF.

The chain combines TRBV2 with TRBJ2-7; 7 nucleotides align to TRBD1. V trimming: 6 bases; J trimming: 4 bases; junction bases outside the gene matches: 9. CDR3 length: 14 amino acids. CDR1 SNHLY and CDR2 FYNNEI come from the germline V gene. In DNA, the CDR3 is TGTGCCAGCAGCTACGGGACAGCCTCGTACGAGCAGTACTTC. This codes for CASSYGTASYEQYF.

This chain connects TRBV9 to TRBJ1-5; D perhaps matches TRBD1 (5 bases). CDR1 SGDLS and CDR2 YYNGEE come from the germline V gene. Between the trimmed V and J ends, which lost 0 bases and 5 bases, there was a span of 9 bases. This CDR3 has 14 amino acids. The CDR3 region is CASSVGGGDQPQHF. The CDR3 coding sequence is TGTGCCAGCAGCGTAGGGGGAGGGGATCAGCCCCAGCATTTT. Together with reference TRBV9 and TRBJ1-5, the CDR3 gives the full variable domain: DSGVTQTPKHLITATGQRVTLRCSPRSGDLSVYWYQQSLDQGLQFLIQYYNGEERAKGNILERFSAQQFPDLHSELNLSSLELGDSALYFCASSVGGGDQPQHFGDGTRLSIL.